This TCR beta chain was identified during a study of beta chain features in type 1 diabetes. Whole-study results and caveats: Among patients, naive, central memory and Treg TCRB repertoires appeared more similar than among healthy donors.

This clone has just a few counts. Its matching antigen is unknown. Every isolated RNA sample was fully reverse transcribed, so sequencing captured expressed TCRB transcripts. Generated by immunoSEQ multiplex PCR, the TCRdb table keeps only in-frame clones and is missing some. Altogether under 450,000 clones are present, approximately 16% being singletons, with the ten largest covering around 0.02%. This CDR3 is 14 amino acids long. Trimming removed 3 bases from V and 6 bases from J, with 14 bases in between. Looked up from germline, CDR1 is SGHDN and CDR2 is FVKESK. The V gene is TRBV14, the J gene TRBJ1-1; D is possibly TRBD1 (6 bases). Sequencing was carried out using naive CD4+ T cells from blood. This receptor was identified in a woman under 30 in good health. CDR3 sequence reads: CASSHPQGSAEAFF. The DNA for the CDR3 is TGTGCCAGCAGCCACCCACAGGGTAGCGCTGAAGCTTTCTTT.